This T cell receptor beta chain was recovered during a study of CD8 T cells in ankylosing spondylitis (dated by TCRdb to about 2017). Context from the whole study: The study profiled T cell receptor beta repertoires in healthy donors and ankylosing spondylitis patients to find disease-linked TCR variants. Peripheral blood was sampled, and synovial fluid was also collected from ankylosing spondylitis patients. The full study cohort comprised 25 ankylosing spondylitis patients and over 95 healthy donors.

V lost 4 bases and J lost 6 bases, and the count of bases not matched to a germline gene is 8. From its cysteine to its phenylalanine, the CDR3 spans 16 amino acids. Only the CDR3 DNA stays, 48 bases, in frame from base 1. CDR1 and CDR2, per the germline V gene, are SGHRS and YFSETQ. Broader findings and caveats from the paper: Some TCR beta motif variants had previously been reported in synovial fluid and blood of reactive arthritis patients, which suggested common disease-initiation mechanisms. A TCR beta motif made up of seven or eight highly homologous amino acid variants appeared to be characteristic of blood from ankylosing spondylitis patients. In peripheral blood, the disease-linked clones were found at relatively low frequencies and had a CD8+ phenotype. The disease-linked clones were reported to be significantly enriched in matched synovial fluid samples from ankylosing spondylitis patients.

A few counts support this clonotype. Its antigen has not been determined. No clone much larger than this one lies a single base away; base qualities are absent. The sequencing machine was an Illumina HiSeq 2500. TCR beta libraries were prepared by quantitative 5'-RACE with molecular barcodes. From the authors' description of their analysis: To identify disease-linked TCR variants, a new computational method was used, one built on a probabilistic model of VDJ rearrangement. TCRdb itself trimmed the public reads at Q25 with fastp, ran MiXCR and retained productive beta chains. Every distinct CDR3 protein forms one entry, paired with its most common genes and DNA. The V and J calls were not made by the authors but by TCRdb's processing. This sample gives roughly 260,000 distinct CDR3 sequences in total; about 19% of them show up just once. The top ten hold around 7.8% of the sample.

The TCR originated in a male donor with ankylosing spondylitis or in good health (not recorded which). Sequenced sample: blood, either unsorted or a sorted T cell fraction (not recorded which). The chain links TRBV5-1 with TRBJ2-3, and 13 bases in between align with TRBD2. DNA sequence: TGCGCCAGCAGCCAGACTAGCGGGAGGTTCCTTGATACGCAGTATTTT. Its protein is CASSQTSGRFLDTQYF.